This T cell receptor beta chain was identified in a study of blood T cell repertoires in COVID-19. At the level of the study: Researchers got acute and convalescent COVID-19 samples from the United States, Italy and Spain.

Under the authors' procedure: Estimation of nucleated cell counts relied on the amplification of reference gene primers. This table comes from immunoSEQ multiplex PCR, and its TCRdb copy is limited to in-frame clones, with some not included. V and J calls and clone size are those listed in that table; D and trimming were worked out from the DNA. Counted here are almost 200,000 clones, less than 90% occurring once; the ten biggest clones make up 0.7% to 0.8%. Sequenced input: peripheral blood. The clonotype comes from an older woman with acute or convalescent COVID-19.

This CDR3 reads CASTTNEFGYTF. The CDR3 bases are TGTGCCAGCACCACTAATGAGTTCGGCTACACCTTC. This sequence joins TRBV5-5 and TRBJ1-2, with D uncertain. The germline V and J ends were trimmed by 6 bases and 8 bases, with 14 bases remaining between them. In germline, CDR1 is SGHKS, CDR2 YYEKEE (reference sequence). The CDR3 is 12 amino acids. The full variable domain, with the rest looked up from reference TRBV5-5 and TRBJ1-2, is DAGVTQSPTHLIKTRGQQVTLRCSPISGHKSVSWYQQVLGQGPQFIFQYYEKEERGRGNFPDRFSARQFPNYSSELNVNALLLGDSALYLCASTTNEFGYTFGSGTRLTVV.